This T cell receptor beta chain is from a study of T cell responses to AZD1222 COVID-19 vaccine. Regarding the study as a whole: Along spike, vaccine-associated CD4 TCRs were found throughout, with dominance at 160-218 and 743-854. The study sampled repertoires only after the peak T cell response.

As regards this clone: Its antigen is unidentified.

Trimming removed 1 base from V and 5 bases from J; junction bases left unmatched: 3. The germline gives CDR1 GTSNPN, CDR2 SVGIG (reference sequence). CDR3 length: 15 amino acids. The method was immunoSEQ multiplex PCR; TCRdb's version includes in-frame clones alone and lacks a portion of them. The sample lists 70,000 or so clones; 85% to 90% were seen once. This clonotype was sampled from an adult in good health. This chain connects TRBV30 to TRBJ2-1; 12 bases are a match to TRBD2. This specimen consisted of peripheral blood, obtained on day 0 of AZD1222 vaccination. CDR3 sequence: CAWSGTSGTNNEQFF. The DNA for the CDR3 is TGTGCCTGGAGTGGGACTAGCGGGACCAACAATGAGCAGTTCTTC. Using reference TRBV30 and TRBJ2-1 for the parts outside the CDR3, the full variable domain is SQTIHQWPATLVQPVGSPLSLECTVEGTSNPNLYWYRQAAGRGLQLLFYSVGIGQISSEVPQNLSASRPQDRQFILSSKKLLLSDSGFYLCAWSGTSGTNNEQFFGPGTRLTVL.